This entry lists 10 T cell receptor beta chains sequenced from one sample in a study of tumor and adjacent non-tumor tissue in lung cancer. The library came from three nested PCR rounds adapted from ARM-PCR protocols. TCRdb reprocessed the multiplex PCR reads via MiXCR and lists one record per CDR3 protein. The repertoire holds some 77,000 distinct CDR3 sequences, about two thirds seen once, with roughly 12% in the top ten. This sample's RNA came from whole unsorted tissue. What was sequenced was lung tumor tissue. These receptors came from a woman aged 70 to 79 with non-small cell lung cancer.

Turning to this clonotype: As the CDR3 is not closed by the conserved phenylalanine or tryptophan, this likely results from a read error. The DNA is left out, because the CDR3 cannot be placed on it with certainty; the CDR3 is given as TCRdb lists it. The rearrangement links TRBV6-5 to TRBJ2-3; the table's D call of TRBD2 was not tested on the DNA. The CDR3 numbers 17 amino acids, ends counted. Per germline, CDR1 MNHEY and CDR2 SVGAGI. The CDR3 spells CTSSYSGGTHYPDMEYS.

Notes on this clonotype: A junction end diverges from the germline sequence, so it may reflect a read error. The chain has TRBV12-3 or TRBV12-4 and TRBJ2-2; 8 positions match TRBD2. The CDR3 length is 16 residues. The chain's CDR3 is CASGRLASSNTEELFF. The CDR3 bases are TGTGCCAGCGGCCGACTAGCGTCCTCAAACACCGAGGAGCTGTTTTTT.

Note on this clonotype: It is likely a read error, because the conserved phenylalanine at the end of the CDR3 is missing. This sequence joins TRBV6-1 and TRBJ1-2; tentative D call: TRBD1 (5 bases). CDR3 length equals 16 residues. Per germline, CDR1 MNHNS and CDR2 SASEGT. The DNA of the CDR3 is TGTCCCATCAGCCTGGCGGGGGTAAGAACAAGCGGAGGCTACACCGTC. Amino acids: CPISLAGVRTSGGYTV.

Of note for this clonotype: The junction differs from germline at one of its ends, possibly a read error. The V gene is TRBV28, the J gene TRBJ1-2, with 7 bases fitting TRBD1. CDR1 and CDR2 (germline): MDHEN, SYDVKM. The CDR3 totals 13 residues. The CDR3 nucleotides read TGTGCCGGCAGTTCCGGACAGGTGTATGGCCAGACCTTC. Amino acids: CAGSSGQVYGQTF.

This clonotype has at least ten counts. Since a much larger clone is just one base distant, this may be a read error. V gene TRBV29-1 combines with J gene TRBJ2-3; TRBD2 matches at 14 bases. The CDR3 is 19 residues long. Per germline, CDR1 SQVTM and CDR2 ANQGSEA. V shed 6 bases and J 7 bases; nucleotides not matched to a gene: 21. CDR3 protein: CSVHSGTSGSGDGFNTQYF. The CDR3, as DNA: TGCAGCGTCCATTCCGGGACTAGCGGGAGCGGTGACGGTTTTAATACGCAGTATTTT.

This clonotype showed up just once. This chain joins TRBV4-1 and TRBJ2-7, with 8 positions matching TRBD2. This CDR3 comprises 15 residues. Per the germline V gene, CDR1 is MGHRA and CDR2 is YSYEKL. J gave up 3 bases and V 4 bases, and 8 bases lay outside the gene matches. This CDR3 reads CASSPELAVCYEQYF. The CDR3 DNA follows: TGCGCCAGCAGCCCGGAACTAGCGGTATGCTACGAGCAGTACTTC.

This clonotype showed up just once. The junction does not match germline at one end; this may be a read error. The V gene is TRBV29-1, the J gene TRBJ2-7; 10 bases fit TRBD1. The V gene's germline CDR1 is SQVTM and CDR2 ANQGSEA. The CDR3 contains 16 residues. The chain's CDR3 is CSVDNAPGQGSHEHFF. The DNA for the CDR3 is TGCAGCGTTGACAACGCCCCGGGACAGGGGTCTCACGAGCATTTCTTC.

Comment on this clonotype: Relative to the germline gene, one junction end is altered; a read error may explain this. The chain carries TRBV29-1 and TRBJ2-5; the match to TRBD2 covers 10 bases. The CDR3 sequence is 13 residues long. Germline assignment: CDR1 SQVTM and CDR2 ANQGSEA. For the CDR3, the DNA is TGCAGCGTTCAAGCGGGAGGGGGAGAGACCCTGTACTTC. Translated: CSVQAGGGETLYF.

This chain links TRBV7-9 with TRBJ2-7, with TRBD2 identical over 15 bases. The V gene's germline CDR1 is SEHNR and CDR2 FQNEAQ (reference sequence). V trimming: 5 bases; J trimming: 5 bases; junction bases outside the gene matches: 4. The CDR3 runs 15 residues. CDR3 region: CASSMGTSGGNEQYF. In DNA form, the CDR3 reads TGTGCCAGCAGCATGGGGACTAGCGGGGGGAACGAGCAGTACTTC.

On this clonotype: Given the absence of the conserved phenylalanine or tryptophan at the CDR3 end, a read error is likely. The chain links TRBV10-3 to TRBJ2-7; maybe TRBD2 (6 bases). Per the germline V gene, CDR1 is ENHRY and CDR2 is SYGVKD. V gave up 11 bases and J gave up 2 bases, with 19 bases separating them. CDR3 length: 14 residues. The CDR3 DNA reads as TGTGCCTCAGCACTGGGCGGGATCCCCTACGAGCAGTACTTG. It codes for CASALGGIPYEQYL.